This T cell receptor (beta chain) was identified in a study of blood T cell repertoires in COVID-19 (TCRdb year 2020). General notes on the study: The collaborator samples originated in the United States, Italy and Spain and spanned the acute and convalescent phases of COVID-19. The material from the prospective study consisted of cDNA or gDNA derived from T cells, B-cell-depleted T cells, or PBMCs. Subjects who had been exposed to COVID-19, were actively infected with it, or had recovered from it provided the deeply sampled blood TCRbeta repertoires that made up the dataset. The repertoires were released in a freely available public database meant as a resource for research on the immune response to SARS-CoV-2. Samples were obtained from the ongoing ImmuneRACE study (first 160 participants) and from 950 to 1,500 subjects provided by 6 global collaborators. A de-identified subject ID, COVID-19 status, age in years and sex were almost always included in the sample metadata. Where HLA class I and class II types were available, the types were taken from metadata supplied by the sample provider, not from assay-based typing. The investigation overall reported the following: The amount of clinical and demographic metadata varied by source and participant and was provided uncurated.

Relative to germline, V is 5 bases shorter and J is 3 bases shorter, with 16 bases between their ends. From the germline V gene (reference sequence), CDR1 is LNHDA and CDR2 is SQIVND. Reading from cysteine to phenylalanine, the CDR3 counts 15 amino acids. Only the CDR3 DNA is retained, 45 bases long and in frame from the first base. This clone came up a few times. The antigen this receptor binds is unknown. No qualities accompany the bases; no much larger clone lies one base away. Another Seattle source contributed samples from volunteer blood donors who had recovered from COVID-19. Collaborating institutions collected whole blood in K2EDTA tubes following their own protocols. For TCRbeta analysis, collaborators shipped samples as frozen whole blood, isolated PBMCs, or DNA extracted from either of those sample types. TCRbeta CDR3 regions were amplified from genomic DNA using the immunoSEQ Assay, a bias-controlled multiplex PCR. As for the original processing: The number of nucleated cells in each sample was estimated from the amplification of reference gene primers within the assay. To quantify the absolute abundance of each unique TCRbeta CDR3 rearrangement, sequence reads were collapsed and filtered. For each sample, productive Simpson clonality was calculated by taking the square root of Simpson's diversity index across productive rearrangements. TCRdb took this table from immuneACCESS and kept in-frame rearrangements with V and J called. Such tables lack part of the clones; where checked against another copy, unresolved V genes explain under half of the gap, and the rest is unexplained. V and J calls and clone size are given by that table; D and trimming were obtained from the DNA. This sample gives approximately 220,000 clones in total; around 80% of them show up just once. 4.5% to 5.5% of the sample is taken by the ten largest.

The sequenced material came from peripheral blood. This TCR was sampled from an older woman who had recovered from COVID-19. The rearrangement joined TRBV19 to TRBJ1-1; 5 matching bases give a weak D call of TRBD1. This receptor has the CDR3 CASSPLRVTDTEAFF. The nucleotide sequence reads as follows: TGTGCCAGTAGTCCACTCAGGGTGACGGACACTGAAGCTTTCTTT.